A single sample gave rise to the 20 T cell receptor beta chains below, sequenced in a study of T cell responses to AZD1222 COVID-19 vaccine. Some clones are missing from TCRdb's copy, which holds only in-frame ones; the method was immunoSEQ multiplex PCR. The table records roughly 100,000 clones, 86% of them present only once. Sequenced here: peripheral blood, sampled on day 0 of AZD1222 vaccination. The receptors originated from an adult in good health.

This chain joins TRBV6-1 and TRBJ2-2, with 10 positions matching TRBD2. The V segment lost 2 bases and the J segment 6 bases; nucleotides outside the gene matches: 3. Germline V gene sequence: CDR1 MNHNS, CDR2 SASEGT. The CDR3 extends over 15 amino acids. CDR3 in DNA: TGTGCCAGCAGTGAAAGCGGGAGGGCCCCCGGGGAGCTGTTTTTT. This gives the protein CASSESGRAPGELFF.

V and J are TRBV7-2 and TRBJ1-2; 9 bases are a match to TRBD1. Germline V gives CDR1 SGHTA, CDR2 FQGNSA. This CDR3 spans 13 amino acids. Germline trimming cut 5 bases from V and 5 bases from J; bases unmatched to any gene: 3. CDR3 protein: CASSNGQGYGYTF. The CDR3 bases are TGTGCCAGCAGCAACGGACAGGGGTATGGCTACACCTTC.

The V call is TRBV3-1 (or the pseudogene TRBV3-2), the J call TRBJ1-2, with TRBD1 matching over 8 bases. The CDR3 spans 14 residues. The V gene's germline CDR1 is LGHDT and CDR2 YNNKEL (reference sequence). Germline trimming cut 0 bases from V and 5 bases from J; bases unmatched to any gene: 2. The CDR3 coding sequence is TGTGCCAGCAGCCAAGATCGACAGGGGTATGGCTACACCTTC. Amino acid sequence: CASSQDRQGYGYTF.

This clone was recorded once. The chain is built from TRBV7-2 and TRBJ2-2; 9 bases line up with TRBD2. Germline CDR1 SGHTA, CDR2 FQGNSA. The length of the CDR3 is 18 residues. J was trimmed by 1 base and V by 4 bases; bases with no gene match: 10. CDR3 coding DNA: TGTGCCAGCAGCTCGAAACCTAAGACTAGCGGGAACACCGGGGAGCTGTTTTTT. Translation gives CASSSKPKTSGNTGELFF.

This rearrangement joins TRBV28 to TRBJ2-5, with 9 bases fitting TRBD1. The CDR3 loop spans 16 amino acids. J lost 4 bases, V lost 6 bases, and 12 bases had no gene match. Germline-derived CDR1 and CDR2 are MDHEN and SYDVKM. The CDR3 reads CASRKPGTGNGETQYF. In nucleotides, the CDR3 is TGTGCCAGCAGAAAACCCGGGACAGGGAATGGAGAGACCCAGTACTTC.

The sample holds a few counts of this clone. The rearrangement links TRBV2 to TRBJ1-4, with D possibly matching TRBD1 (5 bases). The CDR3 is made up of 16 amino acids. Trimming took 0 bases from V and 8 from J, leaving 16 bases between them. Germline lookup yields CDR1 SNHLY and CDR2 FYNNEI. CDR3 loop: CASSEALGGLKEKLFF. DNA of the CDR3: TGTGCCAGCAGTGAAGCGCTGGGGGGACTGAAAGAAAAACTGTTTTTT.

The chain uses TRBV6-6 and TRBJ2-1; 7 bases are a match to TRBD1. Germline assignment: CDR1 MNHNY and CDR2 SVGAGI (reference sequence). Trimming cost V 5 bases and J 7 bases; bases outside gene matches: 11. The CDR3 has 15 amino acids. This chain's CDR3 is CASSHNRDRMNEQFF. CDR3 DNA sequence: TGTGCCAGCAGTCACAACCGGGACAGAATGAATGAGCAGTTCTTC.

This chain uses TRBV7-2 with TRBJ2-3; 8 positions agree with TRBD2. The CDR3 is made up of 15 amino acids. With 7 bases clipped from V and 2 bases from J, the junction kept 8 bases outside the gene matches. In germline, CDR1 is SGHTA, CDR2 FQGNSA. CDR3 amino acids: CASKRDSGNTDTQYF. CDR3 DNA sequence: TGTGCCAGCAAAAGGGATAGCGGGAACACAGATACGCAGTATTTT.

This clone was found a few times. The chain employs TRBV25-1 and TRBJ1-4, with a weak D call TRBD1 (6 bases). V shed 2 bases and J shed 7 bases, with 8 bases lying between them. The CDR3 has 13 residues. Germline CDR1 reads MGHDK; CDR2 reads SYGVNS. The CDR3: CASSETGLEKLFF. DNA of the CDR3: TGTGCCAGCAGTGAAACAGGGCTTGAAAAACTGTTTTTT.

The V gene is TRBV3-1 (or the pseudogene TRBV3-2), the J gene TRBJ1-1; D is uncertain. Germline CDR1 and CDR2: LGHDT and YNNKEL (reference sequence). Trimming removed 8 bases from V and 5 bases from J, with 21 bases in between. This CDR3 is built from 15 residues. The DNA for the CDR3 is TGTGCCAGCGGGGTTTTGGGCGTGCGAGAAACTGAAGCTTTCTTT. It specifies CASGVLGVRETEAFF.

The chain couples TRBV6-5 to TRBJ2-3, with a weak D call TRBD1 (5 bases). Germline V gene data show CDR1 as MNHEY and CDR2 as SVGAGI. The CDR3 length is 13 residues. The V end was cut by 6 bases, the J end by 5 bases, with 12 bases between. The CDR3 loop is CASSDERGDTQYF. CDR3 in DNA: TGTGCCAGCAGCGACGAAAGGGGAGATACGCAGTATTTT.

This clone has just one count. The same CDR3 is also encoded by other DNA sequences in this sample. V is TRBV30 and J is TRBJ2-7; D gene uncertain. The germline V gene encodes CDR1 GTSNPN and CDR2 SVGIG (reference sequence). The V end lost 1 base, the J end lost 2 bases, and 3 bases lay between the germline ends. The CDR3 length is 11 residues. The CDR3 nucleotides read TGTGCCTGGAGTGGGACCTACGAGCAGTACTTC. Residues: CAWSGTYEQYF.

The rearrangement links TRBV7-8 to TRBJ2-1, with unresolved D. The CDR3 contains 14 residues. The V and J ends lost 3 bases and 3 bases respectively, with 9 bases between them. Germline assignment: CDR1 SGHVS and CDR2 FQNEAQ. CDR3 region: CASSLVSFYNEQFF. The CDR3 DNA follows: TGTGCCAGCAGCTTGGTGTCTTTCTACAATGAGCAGTTCTTC.

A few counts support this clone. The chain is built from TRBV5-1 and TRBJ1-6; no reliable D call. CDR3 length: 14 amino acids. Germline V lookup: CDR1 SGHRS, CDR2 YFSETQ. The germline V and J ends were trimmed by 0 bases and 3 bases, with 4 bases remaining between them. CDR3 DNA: TGCGCCAGCAGCTTGGGAGACTATAATTCACCCCTCCACTTT. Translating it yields CASSLGDYNSPLHF.

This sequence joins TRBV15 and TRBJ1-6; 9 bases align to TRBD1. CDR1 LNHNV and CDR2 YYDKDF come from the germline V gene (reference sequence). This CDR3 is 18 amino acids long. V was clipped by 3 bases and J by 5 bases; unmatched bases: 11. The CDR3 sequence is CATSRLNVGTGNNSPLHF. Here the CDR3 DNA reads TGTGCCACCAGCAGGCTAAATGTGGGGACAGGGAATAATTCACCCCTCCACTTT. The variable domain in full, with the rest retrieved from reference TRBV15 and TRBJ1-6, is DAMVIQNPRYQVTQFGKPVTLSCSQTLNHNVMYWYQQKSSQAPKLLFHYYDKDFNNEADTPDNFQSRRPNTSFCFLDIRSPGLGDTAMYLCATSRLNVGTGNNSPLHFGNGTRLTVT.

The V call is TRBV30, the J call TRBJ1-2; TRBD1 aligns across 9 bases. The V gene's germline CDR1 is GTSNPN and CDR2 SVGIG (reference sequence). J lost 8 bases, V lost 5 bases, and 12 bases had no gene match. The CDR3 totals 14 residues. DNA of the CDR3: TGTGCCTGGGGACCGATACAGGGGGCGGGCGGCTACACCTTC. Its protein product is CAWGPIQGAGGYTF.

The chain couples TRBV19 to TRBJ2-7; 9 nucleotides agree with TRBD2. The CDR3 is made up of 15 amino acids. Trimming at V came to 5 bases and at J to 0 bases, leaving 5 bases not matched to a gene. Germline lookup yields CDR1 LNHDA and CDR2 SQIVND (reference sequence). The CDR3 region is CASSWTSETSYEQYF. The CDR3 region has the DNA TGTGCCAGTAGTTGGACTAGCGAGACCTCCTACGAGCAGTACTTC.

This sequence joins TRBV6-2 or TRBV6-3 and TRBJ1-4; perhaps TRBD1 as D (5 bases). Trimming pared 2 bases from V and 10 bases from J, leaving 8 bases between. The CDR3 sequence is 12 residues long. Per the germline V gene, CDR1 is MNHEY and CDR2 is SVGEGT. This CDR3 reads CASSYRGGKLFF. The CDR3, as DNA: TGTGCCAGCAGTTACCGGGGGGGAAAACTGTTTTTT.

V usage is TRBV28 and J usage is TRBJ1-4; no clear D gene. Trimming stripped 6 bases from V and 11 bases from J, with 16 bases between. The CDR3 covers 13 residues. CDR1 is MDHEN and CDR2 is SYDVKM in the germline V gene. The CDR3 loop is CASSETSQAKLFF. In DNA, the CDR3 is TGTGCCAGCAGCGAAACATCCCAGGCGAAACTGTTTTTT.

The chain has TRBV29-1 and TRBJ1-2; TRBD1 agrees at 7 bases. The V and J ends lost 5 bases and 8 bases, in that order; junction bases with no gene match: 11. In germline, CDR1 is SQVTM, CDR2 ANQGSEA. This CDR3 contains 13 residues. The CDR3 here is CSVTLQGPSGYTF. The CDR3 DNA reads TGCAGCGTTACCCTACAGGGGCCAAGCGGCTACACCTTC.